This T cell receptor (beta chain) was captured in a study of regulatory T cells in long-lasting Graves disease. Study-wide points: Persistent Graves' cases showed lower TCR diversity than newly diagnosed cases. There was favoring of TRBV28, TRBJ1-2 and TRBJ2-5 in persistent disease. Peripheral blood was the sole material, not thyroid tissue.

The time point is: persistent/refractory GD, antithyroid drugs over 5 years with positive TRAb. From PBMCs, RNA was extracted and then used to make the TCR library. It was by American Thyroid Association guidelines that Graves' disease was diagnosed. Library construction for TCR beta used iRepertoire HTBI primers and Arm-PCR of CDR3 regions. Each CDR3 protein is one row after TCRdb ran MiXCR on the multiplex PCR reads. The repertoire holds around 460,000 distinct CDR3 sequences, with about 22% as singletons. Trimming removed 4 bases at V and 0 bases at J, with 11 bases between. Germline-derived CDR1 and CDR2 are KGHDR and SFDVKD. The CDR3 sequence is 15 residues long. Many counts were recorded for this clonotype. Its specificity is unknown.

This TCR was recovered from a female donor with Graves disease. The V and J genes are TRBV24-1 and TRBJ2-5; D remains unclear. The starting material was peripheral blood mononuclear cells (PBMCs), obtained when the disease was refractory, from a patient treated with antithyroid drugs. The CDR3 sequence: CATSDRTDYQETQYF. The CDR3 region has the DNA TGTGCCACCAGTGACCGAACGGATTACCAAGAGACCCAGTACTTC.